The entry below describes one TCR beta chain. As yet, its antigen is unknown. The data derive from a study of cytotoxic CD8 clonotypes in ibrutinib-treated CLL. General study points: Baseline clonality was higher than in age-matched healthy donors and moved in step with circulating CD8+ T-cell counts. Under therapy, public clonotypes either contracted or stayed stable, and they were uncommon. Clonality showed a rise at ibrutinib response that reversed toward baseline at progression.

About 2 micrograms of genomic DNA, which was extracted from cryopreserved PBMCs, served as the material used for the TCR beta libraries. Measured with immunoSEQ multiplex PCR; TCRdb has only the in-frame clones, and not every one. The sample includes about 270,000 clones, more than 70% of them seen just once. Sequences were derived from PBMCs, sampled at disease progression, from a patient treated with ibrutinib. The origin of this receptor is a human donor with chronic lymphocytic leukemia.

The chain's CDR3 is CASSFTGTETQYF. CDR3 nucleotide sequence: TGTGCCAGCAGCTTTACGGGAACAGAGACCCAGTACTTC. The V gene is TRBV5-4, the J gene TRBJ2-5; TRBD2 might be the D (5 bases). V was clipped by 2 bases and J by 4 bases, with 9 bases between them. The CDR3 spans 13 residues. CDR1 and CDR2 (germline): SGHNT, YYREEE (reference sequence). The full variable domain, rest sourced from reference TRBV5-4 and TRBJ2-5, is ETGVTQSPTHLIKTRGQQVTLRCSSQSGHNTVSWYQQALGQGPQFIFQYYREEENGRGNFPPRFSGLQFPNYSSELNVNALELDDSALYLCASSFTGTETQYFGPGTRLLVL.